Presented here are 26 T cell receptor beta chains from one specimen sequenced in a study of T cells in Graves' hyperthyroidism and ophthalmopathy. Researchers amplified the TCR beta CDR3 regions from RNA transcripts. The TCR CDR3 was amplified in a first-round RT-PCR using the HTBI primer set. Each CDR3 protein gets one entry after TCRdb re-called the multiplex PCR reads with MiXCR. The sample holds around 800,000 distinct CDR3 sequences, more than 30% seen once. Material: blood. The receptor source for this set is a man aged 18 to 30 with Graves' hyperthyroidism.

There are a few counts of this clonotype. The genes are TRBV12-3 or TRBV12-4 and TRBJ2-5; unclear D gene. This CDR3 spans 17 amino acids. Trimming stripped 6 bases from V and 1 base from J, with 21 bases between. CDR3 nucleotide sequence: TGTGCCAGCAGCCAAGATCTTGTCCTCTCTCTCCAAGAGACCCAGTACTTC. Translation: CASSQDLVLSLQETQYF.

The chain carries TRBV5-5 and TRBJ1-2; D perhaps matches TRBD1 (5 bases). V was clipped by 4 bases and J by 6 bases, with 13 bases between them. Germline CDR1 is SGHKS and CDR2 is YYEKEE (reference sequence). The CDR3 is made up of 13 amino acids. Here the CDR3 DNA reads TGTGCCAGCAGCCAAGTCGAGGGGAATGGCTACACCTTC. Translated, it gives CASSQVEGNGYTF.

The chain links TRBV28 to TRBJ2-7; D could derive from TRBD1 or TRBD2 (5 bases each). The CDR3 is 15 amino acids. V was trimmed by 8 bases and J by 2 bases, leaving 19 bases between them. The V gene's germline CDR1 is MDHEN and CDR2 SYDVKM. In nucleotides, the CDR3 is TGTGCCAGCGGGGTGCCGGGCTCGGGGCCCTACGAGCAGTACTTC. Translation gives CASGVPGSGPYEQYF.

This clonotype appeared a few times. The gene calls are TRBV20-1 and TRBJ2-5, with 10 bases matching TRBD2. Germline V gene data show CDR1 as DFQATT and CDR2 as SNEGSKA (reference sequence). CDR3 size: 15 residues. V lost 0 bases, J lost 7 bases, and 8 bases stayed unmatched. The CDR3 loop is CSARDAAGGSGTQYF. The CDR3 bases are TGCAGTGCTAGAGATGCAGCGGGGGGGTCCGGGACCCAGTACTTC.

Comment on this clonotype: This could be a read error, since a much larger clone is one nucleotide away. The chain links TRBV25-1 to TRBJ2-7, with D possibly matching TRBD1 (6 bases). The CDR3 runs 14 residues. V was clipped by 7 bases and J by 6 bases, with 19 bases between them. Germline lookup yields CDR1 MGHDK and CDR2 SYGVNS. The CDR3 nucleotides read TGTGCCAGCACCGGGTCGACAGGATTTTCCGAGCAGTACTTC. Amino acids: CASTGSTGFSEQYF.

For this clonotype: This sequence may be a read error, since a much larger clone differs from it by one base. The chain links TRBV7-9 to TRBJ2-5, with D tentatively TRBD1 (6 bases). Germline-derived CDR1 and CDR2 are SEHNR and FQNEAQ (reference sequence). The CDR3 is 13 residues long. CDR3 bases: TGTGCCACCAGCCCGAGGGGGATGGAGACCCAGTACTTC. Translation: CATSPRGMETQYF.

The table lists this clonotype with many counts. The chain is built from TRBV6-4 and TRBJ1-6; D is unresolved. The V end was cut by 0 bases, the J end by 7 bases, with 4 bases between. Germline V lookup: CDR1 MRHNA, CDR2 SNTAGT. The CDR3 extends over 13 amino acids. In nucleotides, the CDR3 is TGTGCCAGCAGTGACTCGCTGAATTCACCCCTCCACTTT. Translating it yields CASSDSLNSPLHF.

This sequence joins TRBV12-3 or TRBV12-4 and TRBJ2-2; 7 nucleotides match TRBD1. CDR3 size: 17 residues. V shed 3 bases, J shed 5 bases, and the junction held 12 bases outside the gene matches. The CDR3 is CASSFNRGVTVTGELFF. CDR3 bases: TGTGCCAGCAGTTTTAACAGGGGCGTGACGGTAACCGGGGAGCTGTTTTTT.

The chain uses TRBV11-3 and TRBJ1-1, with D perhaps matching TRBD1 (5 bases). Germline loops: CDR1 SGHNT, CDR2 YENEEA. The length of the CDR3 is 16 residues. The ends were cut back, 0 bases at V and 4 bases at J, with 15 bases in the middle. Here the CDR3 DNA reads TGTGCCAGCAGCTTAGATCGTACAGGCCCTCTCACTGAAGCTTTCTTT. Protein: CASSLDRTGPLTEAFF.

There are many counts of this clonotype. V usage is TRBV7-6 and J usage is TRBJ1-5, with no clear D. From germline, CDR1 is SGHVS and CDR2 FNYEAQ. The CDR3 is made up of 15 amino acids. V was shortened by 1 base and J by 2 bases, with 9 bases between the two germline ends. CDR3 in amino acids: CASSLGPAGNQPQHF. CDR3 nucleotide sequence: TGTGCCAGCAGCTTAGGGCCCGCCGGCAATCAGCCCCAGCATTTT. The full variable domain, with the rest looked up from reference TRBV7-6 and TRBJ1-5, is GAGVSQSPRYKVTKRGQDVALRCDPISGHVSLYWYRQALGQGPEFLTYFNYEAQQDKSGLPNDRFSAERPEGSISTLTIQRTEQRDSAMYRCASSLGPAGNQPQHFGDGTRLSIL.

In DNA, the CDR3 is TGCAGCGTTGAATCCGGAGGTGAGCAGTACTTC. It yields the protein CSVESGGEQYF. The V and J genes are TRBV29-1 and TRBJ2-7; tentatively, D is TRBD2 (5 bases). The CDR3 covers 11 residues. Germline V lookup: CDR1 SQVTM, CDR2 ANQGSEA. V lost 2 bases and J lost 7, with 9 bases in between.

V is TRBV12-3 or TRBV12-4 and J is TRBJ2-7, with TRBD1 matching 8 bases. The CDR3 spans 14 residues. With V trimmed by 2 bases and J by 5 bases, 5 bases remained unmatched. CDR3 region: CASSLTDRAHEQYF. Here the CDR3 DNA reads TGTGCCAGCAGTTTAACGGACAGGGCCCACGAGCAGTACTTC.

For this clonotype: A junction end diverges from the germline sequence, so it may reflect a read error. The CDR3 protein is CASSPTQEAHGYTIYF. The CDR3 DNA reads TGTGCCAGCAGCCCCACTCAGGAGGCCCATGGCTACACCATATATTTT. V is TRBV5-1 and J is TRBJ1-3, with unresolved D. Germline V gene lookup returns CDR1 SGHRS and CDR2 YFSETQ. The CDR3 covers 16 residues. Full variable domain (rest looked up from reference TRBV5-1 and TRBJ1-3): KAGVTQTPRYLIKTRGQQVTLSCSPISGHRSVSWYQQTPGQGLQFLFEYFSETQRNKGNFPGRFSGRQFSNSRSEMNVSTLELGDSALYLCASSPTQEAHGYTIYFGEGSWLTVV.

The V and J genes are TRBV2 and TRBJ1-4; D is possibly TRBD1 (6 bases). The CDR3 extends over 13 amino acids. Trimming removed 1 base at V and 7 bases at J, with 7 bases between. Germline CDR1 and CDR2: SNHLY and FYNNEI. The CDR3 reads CASSEGTAEKLFF. DNA of the CDR3: TGTGCCAGCAGTGAAGGGACAGCTGAAAAACTGTTTTTT.

The chain couples TRBV12-3 or TRBV12-4 to TRBJ2-5; a possible D gene is TRBD1 (5 bases). The CDR3 contains 13 residues. V shed 4 bases and J shed 3 bases, with 9 bases lying between them. The CDR3 nucleotides are TGTGCCAGCAGTTACCCGACAGAAGAGACCCAGTACTTC. It encodes CASSYPTEETQYF.

This clonotype was counted many times. The chain couples TRBV7-6 to TRBJ2-7, with 9 bases lining up with TRBD1. Germline CDR1 and CDR2: SGHVS and FNYEAQ. There are 15 residues in the CDR3. V was clipped by 5 bases and J by 3 bases; unmatched bases: 8. The CDR3 nucleotides read TGTGCCAGCAGCCCGGAACCGGGACAGGGCTACGAGCAGTACTTC. Its translation is CASSPEPGQGYEQYF.

This sequence joins TRBV20-1 and TRBJ2-5; 8 positions agree with TRBD2. Losses at the gene ends were 0 bases for V and 4 bases for J; bases not matched to a gene: 10. Germline V gives CDR1 DFQATT, CDR2 SNEGSKA (reference sequence). This CDR3 is 16 amino acids long. CDR3 sequence (DNA): TGCAGTGCTAGAGATCCCTGGGTAGCGGGACCAGAGACCCAGTACTTC. Protein sequence: CSARDPWVAGPETQYF.

This chain links TRBV29-1 with TRBJ2-7, with D tentatively TRBD2 (6 bases). The CDR3 length is 13 residues. The germline gives CDR1 SQVTM, CDR2 ANQGSEA. V dropped 7 bases and J dropped 3 bases, with 16 bases sitting between them. The chain's CDR3 is CSAGGNYGYEQYF. The CDR3 DNA reads TGCAGCGCTGGCGGGAACTATGGCTACGAGCAGTACTTC.

In its sample, this clonotype was seen many times. CDR3 sequence reads: CAISGGTPGNTIYF. In nucleotides, the CDR3 is TGTGCCATCAGTGGCGGGACGCCTGGAAACACCATATATTTT. This chain uses TRBV10-3 with TRBJ1-3; TRBD1 is a possible D gene (5 bases). Germline CDR1 and CDR2: ENHRY and SYGVKD. This CDR3 has 14 amino acids. V was pared by 4 bases and J by 2 bases, with 9 bases between.

Notes on this clonotype: Just one base apart from a much larger clone, this may be a read error. The chain has TRBV14 and TRBJ1-1, with D uncertain. Germline lookup yields CDR1 SGHDN and CDR2 FVKESK. The CDR3 sequence is 13 residues long. CDR3 DNA sequence: TGTGCCAGCAGACAAGCTTGGGGCACTGAAGCTTTCTTT. Amino acids: CASRQAWGTEAFF.

This clonotype was recorded many times. The V call is TRBV10-3, the J call TRBJ2-7, with D possibly being TRBD2 (5 bases). V was shortened by 7 bases and J by 0 bases, with 16 bases between the two germline ends. This CDR3 has 15 residues. From germline, CDR1 is ENHRY and CDR2 SYGVKD. The CDR3 DNA follows: TGTGCCATCAAAGGTTCTAGCCACTCCTCCTACGAGCAGTACTTC. Translated, it gives CAIKGSSHSSYEQYF.

This clonotype has at least ten counts. The rearrangement joins TRBV20-1 to TRBJ1-2; D gene uncertain. The CDR3 is made up of 12 amino acids. V was shortened by 3 bases and J by 5 bases, with 10 bases between the two germline ends. Germline CDR1 DFQATT, CDR2 SNEGSKA (reference sequence). The CDR3: CSASQTAYGYTF. The CDR3 DNA is TGCAGTGCTAGTCAGACGGCTTATGGCTACACCTTC.

The sample holds many counts of this clonotype. The chain combines TRBV7-2 with TRBJ1-6; D call uncertain. This CDR3 comprises 14 residues. Germline CDR1 and CDR2: SGHTA and FQGNSA. Between the trimmed V and J ends, which lost 0 bases and 8 bases, there was a span of 8 bases. CDR3 residues: CASSLASDYSPLHF. The CDR3 coding sequence is TGTGCCAGCAGCTTAGCCTCGGATTATTCACCCCTCCACTTT.

Written as DNA, the CDR3 is TGTGCCAGCAGCTTAGATTTCGGGGTTCGAGACACTGAAGCTTTCTTT. Translated, it gives CASSLDFGVRDTEAFF. The chain links TRBV11-2 to TRBJ1-1; D is unresolved. Germline V gene data show CDR1 as SGHAT and CDR2 as FQNNGV. This CDR3 spans 16 amino acids. Trimming left V 0 bases short and J 3 bases short, with 14 bases between.

At least ten counts were recorded for this clonotype. Relative to the germline gene, one junction end is altered; a read error may explain this. The rearrangement joins TRBV20-1 to TRBJ2-7, with D perhaps assigned TRBD1 or TRBD2 (6 bases each). Germline CDR1 DFQATT, CDR2 SNEGSKA (reference sequence). This CDR3 is built from 11 residues. The CDR3 DNA reads as TGCAGTGCCAGAGGGGGGTACGAGCAGTACTTC. Encoded protein: CSARGGYEQYF.

The sample holds a few counts of this clonotype. A read error may account for a junction end that differs from germline. The CDR3, as DNA: TGCGCCAGCAGCCCCGAGACTAGCGGGAGGTACGAGCAGTACTTC. This codes for CASSPETSGRYEQYF. The chain employs TRBV7-2 and TRBJ2-7; 13 bases line up with TRBD2. Germline CDR1 is SGHTA and CDR2 is FQGNSA. CDR3 length: 15 residues.